The rows below give T cell receptor beta chains drawn from one sample of a study of cytomegalovirus exposure and HLA in healthy donors. Sequencing was performed with immunoSEQ multiplex PCR; in TCRdb, only in-frame clones are kept and a portion is missing. The table lists 100,000 to 150,000 clones. The sample comprised PBMCs. The receptor source for this set is a man between 35 and 55 years old in good health and CMV-seronegative. Both conserved end residues are part of each CDR3. The order of the fields is V gene, J gene, D gene, CDR3 DNA, CDR3 protein. A D gene is named only where the DNA matches it firmly.

v_call: TRBV6-5
j_call: TRBJ2-7
d_call: .
cdr3_nt: TGTGCCAGCAGTGCCGGGGGGCCGGGAGAGCAGTACTTC
cdr3_aa: CASSAGGPGEQYF

v_call: TRBV10-3
j_call: TRBJ1-1
d_call: .
cdr3_nt: TGTGCCATCAGTGAGTTGGACAAGAGTAGCACTGAAGCTTTCTTT
cdr3_aa: CAISELDKSSTEAFF

v_call: TRBV5-1
j_call: TRBJ2-3
d_call: TRBD2
cdr3_nt: TGCGCCAGCAGCCTCGGAGCGGGAGGAGAGGCTAGCACAGATACGCAGTATTTT
cdr3_aa: CASSLGAGGEASTDTQYF

v_call: TRBV4-3
j_call: TRBJ1-2
d_call: .
cdr3_nt: TGCGCCAGCAGCCAAGAGCCGGGTTACGGCTACACCTTC
cdr3_aa: CASSQEPGYGYTF

v_call: TRBV27
j_call: TRBJ2-7
d_call: .
cdr3_nt: TGTGCCAGCAGTTTACGGGCGGGCCCAGTGAGTGCGCAGTACTTC
cdr3_aa: CASSLRAGPVSAQYF

v_call: TRBV5-6
j_call: TRBJ1-5
d_call: .
cdr3_nt: TGTGCCAGCAGTCTACAGGGAAATCAGCCCCAGCATTTT
cdr3_aa: CASSLQGNQPQHF

v_call: TRBV25-1
j_call: TRBJ1-1
d_call: .
cdr3_nt: TGTGCCAGCAGTGTTGTTACAGGGTTGAGAACTGAAGCTTTCTTT
cdr3_aa: CASSVVTGLRTEAFF

v_call: TRBV5-6
j_call: TRBJ2-7
d_call: TRBD1
cdr3_nt: TGTGCCAGCAGCCATGGGGACAGGGCCTCCTACGAGCAGTACTTC
cdr3_aa: CASSHGDRASYEQYF

v_call: TRBV30
j_call: TRBJ1-1
d_call: .
cdr3_nt: TGTGCCTGGAACTACGGGGGCACTGAAGCTTTCTTT
cdr3_aa: CAWNYGGTEAFF

v_call: TRBV7-3
j_call: TRBJ2-1
d_call: TRBD2
cdr3_nt: TGTGCCAGCAGCACCCGACTAGCGAGACAGAATGAGCAGTTCTTC
cdr3_aa: CASSTRLARQNEQFF

v_call: TRBV7-2
j_call: TRBJ1-5
d_call: .
cdr3_nt: TGTGCCAGCAGCCTCCGATTAGGGGCCAGTCTTCAGCCCCAGCATTTT
cdr3_aa: CASSLRLGASLQPQHF

v_call: TRBV13
j_call: TRBJ2-1
d_call: .
cdr3_nt: TGTGCCAGCAGCTCTAATGCGGGAGAGGGGGGCGTTGAGCAGTTCTTC
cdr3_aa: CASSSNAGEGGVEQFF

v_call: TRBV7-2
j_call: TRBJ2-1
d_call: TRBD1
cdr3_nt: TGTGCCAGCAGGACAGGGAGCAATGAGCAGTTCTTC
cdr3_aa: CASRTGSNEQFF

v_call: TRBV10-2
j_call: TRBJ2-5
d_call: TRBD1
cdr3_nt: TGCGCCAGCAGTGAAAACAGGGGGAGTAAGGAGACCCAGTACTTC
cdr3_aa: CASSENRGSKETQYF

v_call: TRBV5-1
j_call: TRBJ2-7
d_call: TRBD2
cdr3_nt: TGCGCCAGCGGTATGGCTAGCGGGAGTTACGAGCAGTACTTC
cdr3_aa: CASGMASGSYEQYF

v_call: TRBV7-2
j_call: TRBJ2-3
d_call: .
cdr3_nt: TGTGCCAGCAGCTTAGAGAGCGGTTTTACGCAGTATTTT
cdr3_aa: CASSLESGFTQYF

v_call: TRBV6-5
j_call: TRBJ2-2
d_call: .
cdr3_nt: TGTGCCAGCAGTTACTCCAATTCCCATAGTCCCGGGGAGCTGTTTTTT
cdr3_aa: CASSYSNSHSPGELFF

v_call: TRBV11-2
j_call: TRBJ2-7
d_call: .
cdr3_nt: TGTGCCAGCAGCTTAATGACAGGATATTCGGTCTACGAGCAGTACTTC
cdr3_aa: CASSLMTGYSVYEQYF

v_call: TRBV11-3
j_call: TRBJ2-7
d_call: .
cdr3_nt: TGTGCCAGCAGCTTAGATCCCAACACAGCCTACGAGCAGTACTTC
cdr3_aa: CASSLDPNTAYEQYF

v_call: TRBV5-4
j_call: TRBJ2-1
d_call: TRBD1
cdr3_nt: TGTGCCAGCAGCCTATACAGGGGGGCCGGAAATGAGCAGTTCTTC
cdr3_aa: CASSLYRGAGNEQFF

v_call: TRBV5-6
j_call: TRBJ2-3
d_call: .
cdr3_nt: TGTGCCAGCAGCGTGGGGTATAGCGCGAGCACAGATACGCAGTATTTT
cdr3_aa: CASSVGYSASTDTQYF

v_call: TRBV7-9
j_call: TRBJ1-4
d_call: .
cdr3_nt: TGTGCCAGCAGCTTAGACGGATCAGGCAGCGGCCTTAATGAAAAACTGTTTTTT
cdr3_aa: CASSLDGSGSGLNEKLFF

v_call: TRBV19
j_call: TRBJ2-1
d_call: .
cdr3_nt: TGTGCCAGTAGTATCCGGGAATACAATGAGCAGTTCTTC
cdr3_aa: CASSIREYNEQFF

v_call: TRBV29-1
j_call: TRBJ2-7
d_call: TRBD2
cdr3_nt: TGCAGCGTTGTGTGGGGACTACCCCCCGCGGAGCAGTACTTC
cdr3_aa: CSVVWGLPPAEQYF

v_call: TRBV5-1
j_call: TRBJ2-1
d_call: .
cdr3_nt: TGCGCCAGCAGCTTGGTTGGACAGATCTACAATGAGCAGTTCTTC
cdr3_aa: CASSLVGQIYNEQFF

v_call: TRBV10-3
j_call: TRBJ2-3
d_call: TRBD2
cdr3_nt: TGTGCCATCAGTGAGTCGGCTAGCGGTTCCACAGATACGCAGTATTTT
cdr3_aa: CAISESASGSTDTQYF

v_call: TRBV5-6
j_call: TRBJ2-5
d_call: .
cdr3_nt: TGTGCCAGCAGCCGGACTTACCAAGAGACCCAGTACTTC
cdr3_aa: CASSRTYQETQYF

v_call: TRBV7-2
j_call: TRBJ2-1
d_call: TRBD1
cdr3_nt: TGTGCCAGCAGTCGGGGACAGACCTACAATGAGCAGTTCTTC
cdr3_aa: CASSRGQTYNEQFF

v_call: TRBV2
j_call: TRBJ2-1
d_call: TRBD2
cdr3_nt: TGTGCCAGCAGACGGACTAGCGGGAGTTCATATGAGCAGTTCTTC
cdr3_aa: CASRRTSGSSYEQFF

v_call: TRBV11-3
j_call: TRBJ2-3
d_call: .
cdr3_nt: TGTGCCAGCAGCGTTAAGCGTGGGGGGTACGATACGCAGTATTTT
cdr3_aa: CASSVKRGGYDTQYF

v_call: TRBV5-4
j_call: TRBJ2-6
d_call: TRBD1
cdr3_nt: TGTGCCAGCAGCTCGGACAGGGGAGCTGGGGCCAACGTCCTGACTTTC
cdr3_aa: CASSSDRGAGANVLTF

v_call: TRBV7-9
j_call: TRBJ2-2
d_call: TRBD1
cdr3_nt: TGTGCCAGCAGCTCCACCCCGGGACAGGGGGCGCCGGGCACCGGGGAGCTGTTTTTT
cdr3_aa: CASSSTPGQGAPGTGELFF

v_call: TRBV19
j_call: TRBJ2-5
d_call: .
cdr3_nt: TGTGCCAGTAGTGCGGGCGTCGGGAAGATAGGGACCCAGTACTTC
cdr3_aa: CASSAGVGKIGTQYF

v_call: TRBV4-3
j_call: TRBJ2-5
d_call: TRBD1
cdr3_nt: TGCGCCAGCAGCCTCGGACAGGCGGAGACCCAGTACTTC
cdr3_aa: CASSLGQAETQYF

v_call: TRBV6-5
j_call: TRBJ1-1
d_call: .
cdr3_nt: TGTGCCAGCAGTTCCACAGGGAACGGGGTCACTGAAGCTTTCTTT
cdr3_aa: CASSSTGNGVTEAFF

v_call: TRBV6-1
j_call: TRBJ2-7
d_call: TRBD1
cdr3_nt: TGTGCCAGCAGTGAATCTGGGACAGGGCTCGGCGAGCAGTACTTC
cdr3_aa: CASSESGTGLGEQYF

v_call: TRBV5-6
j_call: TRBJ2-4
d_call: TRBD1
cdr3_nt: TGTGCCAGCAGCCTCGGGACAGAGGACATTCAGTACTTC
cdr3_aa: CASSLGTEDIQYF

v_call: TRBV6-5
j_call: TRBJ1-1
d_call: .
cdr3_nt: TGTGCCAGCAGTTACAGCGCCTCAAGGAACACTGAAGCTTTCTTT
cdr3_aa: CASSYSASRNTEAFF

v_call: TRBV19
j_call: TRBJ2-3
d_call: TRBD2
cdr3_nt: TGTGCCAGTAGTATGCCTAGCGGGAGGGCCCTAAGGCTCGGGACAGATACGCAGTATTTT
cdr3_aa: CASSMPSGRALRLGTDTQYF

v_call: TRBV4-1
j_call: TRBJ2-7
d_call: TRBD2
cdr3_nt: TGCGCCAGCAGCCAAGAAGGTAGCGGGAGTTACGAGCAGTACTTC
cdr3_aa: CASSQEGSGSYEQYF

v_call: TRBV7-2
j_call: TRBJ1-5
d_call: TRBD1
cdr3_nt: TGTGCCAGCAGCACTGGGGACAGGCAAAATCAGCCCCAGCATTTT
cdr3_aa: CASSTGDRQNQPQHF

v_call: TRBV19
j_call: TRBJ1-5
d_call: .
cdr3_nt: TGTGCCAGTAAGTCCCAAGAGCGGCAGCCCCAGCATTTT
cdr3_aa: CASKSQERQPQHF

v_call: TRBV5-4
j_call: TRBJ2-5
d_call: TRBD2
cdr3_nt: TGTGCCAGCAGCTTGTCTGCTAGCGGGAGGGCCAGTGGTGCAGAAGAGACCCAGTACTTC
cdr3_aa: CASSLSASGRASGAEETQYF

v_call: TRBV2
j_call: TRBJ1-6
d_call: .
cdr3_nt: TGTGCCAGCAGTGGACAGAATTCACCCCTCCACTTT
cdr3_aa: CASSGQNSPLHF

v_call: TRBV19
j_call: TRBJ2-5
d_call: TRBD2
cdr3_nt: TGTGCCAGTAGTATAGGGACTAGCGGGAGAAAGACCCAGTACTTC
cdr3_aa: CASSIGTSGRKTQYF

v_call: TRBV5-4
j_call: TRBJ1-2
d_call: TRBD1
cdr3_nt: TGTGCCAGCAGCTTGGGGGGACAGGGAAACCCCTATGGCTACACCTTC
cdr3_aa: CASSLGGQGNPYGYTF

v_call: TRBV6-1
j_call: TRBJ2-2
d_call: .
cdr3_nt: TGTGCCAGCAGTGACAGGGCAGGAATAACCGGGGAGCTGTTTTTT
cdr3_aa: CASSDRAGITGELFF

v_call: TRBV7-9
j_call: TRBJ2-5
d_call: .
cdr3_nt: TGTGCCAGCAGCCCCCAGGGGGAGACCCAGTACTTC
cdr3_aa: CASSPQGETQYF

v_call: TRBV19
j_call: TRBJ2-3
d_call: TRBD2
cdr3_nt: TGTGCCAGTAGTATGACTAGCGGGAGAGTCACAGATACGCAGTATTTT
cdr3_aa: CASSMTSGRVTDTQYF

v_call: TRBV11-3
j_call: TRBJ2-5
d_call: .
cdr3_nt: TGTGCCAGCAGCTTCACCGTCCCCTTTCGACAGGAGATGGAGCAAGAGACCCAGTACTTC
cdr3_aa: CASSFTVPFRQEMEQETQYF

v_call: TRBV6-1
j_call: TRBJ1-6
d_call: .
cdr3_nt: TGTGCCAGCAGTGTTGGTAGCTCCTATAATTCACCCCTCCACTTT
cdr3_aa: CASSVGSSYNSPLHF

v_call: TRBV6-5
j_call: TRBJ1-6
d_call: TRBD1
cdr3_nt: TGTGCCAGCAGTCGCCGGGACAGGGGTAATTCACCCCTCCACTTT
cdr3_aa: CASSRRDRGNSPLHF

v_call: TRBV7-9
j_call: TRBJ2-7
d_call: TRBD1
cdr3_nt: TGTGCCAGCAGCCAAGAACAGGGGTCGGTGTACGGCACATACGAGCAGTACTTC
cdr3_aa: CASSQEQGSVYGTYEQYF

v_call: TRBV10-3
j_call: TRBJ1-5
d_call: TRBD1
cdr3_nt: TGTGCCATCAGTGACAGGGGGCTTGGTCAGCCCCAGCATTTT
cdr3_aa: CAISDRGLGQPQHF

v_call: TRBV11-2
j_call: TRBJ1-2
d_call: TRBD1
cdr3_nt: TGTGCCAGCACCGGACAGGGTCCTAACTATGGCTACACCTTC
cdr3_aa: CASTGQGPNYGYTF

v_call: TRBV30
j_call: TRBJ2-7
d_call: .
cdr3_nt: TGTGCCTCAAGCAGTGGGTTAAAAGACTACGAGCAGTACTTC
cdr3_aa: CASSSGLKDYEQYF